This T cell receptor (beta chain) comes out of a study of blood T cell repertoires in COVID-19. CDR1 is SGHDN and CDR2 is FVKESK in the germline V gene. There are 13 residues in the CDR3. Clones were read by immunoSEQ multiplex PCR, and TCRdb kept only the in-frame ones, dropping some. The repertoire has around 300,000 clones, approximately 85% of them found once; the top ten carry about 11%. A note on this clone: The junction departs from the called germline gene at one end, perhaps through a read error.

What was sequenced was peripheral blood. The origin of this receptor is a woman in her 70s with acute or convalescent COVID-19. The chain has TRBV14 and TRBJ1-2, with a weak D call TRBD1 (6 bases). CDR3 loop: CASSQERGSRRSF. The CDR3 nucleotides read TGTGCCAGCAGCCAAGAAAGGGGGAGCCGACGATCCTTC.